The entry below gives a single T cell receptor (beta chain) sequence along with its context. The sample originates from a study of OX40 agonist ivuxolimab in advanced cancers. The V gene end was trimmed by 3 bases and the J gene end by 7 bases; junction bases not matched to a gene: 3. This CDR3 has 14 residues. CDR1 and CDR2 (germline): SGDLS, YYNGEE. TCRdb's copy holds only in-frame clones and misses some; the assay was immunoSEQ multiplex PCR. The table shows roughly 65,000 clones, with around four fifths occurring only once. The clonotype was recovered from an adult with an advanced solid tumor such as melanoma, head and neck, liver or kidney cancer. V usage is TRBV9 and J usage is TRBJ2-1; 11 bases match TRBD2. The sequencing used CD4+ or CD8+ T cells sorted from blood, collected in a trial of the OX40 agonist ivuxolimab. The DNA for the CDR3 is TGTGCCAGCAGCGCGTGGACTAGCGGGAATGAGCAGTTCTTC. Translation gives CASSAWTSGNEQFF.